The T cell receptor (beta chain) described here comes from a study of cytomegalovirus exposure and HLA in healthy donors. General study results and limits: The analysis excluded some indistinguishable V segments, including TRBV6-2 and TRBV6-3.

CDR3 size: 18 residues. Trimming cost V 4 bases and J 0 bases; bases outside gene matches: 13. Germline V gene lookup returns CDR1 MGHRA and CDR2 YSYEKL. As for this clone: Its antigen is not identified.

The PCR used 60 Vbeta and 13 Jbeta primers. Assay used: immunoSEQ multiplex PCR; TCRdb lists only in-frame clones, some missing. The repertoire has more than 150,000 clones, 60% to 85% of them found once; the top ten carry roughly 1.5%. The clonotype was recovered from a girl aged 10 to 17 in good health and CMV-seropositive. This chain connects TRBV4-1 to TRBJ1-2; 8 bases map to TRBD1. The specimen was PBMCs. The CDR3 here is CASSLLGGQDLANYGYTF. The DNA for the CDR3 is TGCGCCAGCAGCCTTCTCGGGGGACAGGACCTAGCTAACTATGGCTACACCTTC.